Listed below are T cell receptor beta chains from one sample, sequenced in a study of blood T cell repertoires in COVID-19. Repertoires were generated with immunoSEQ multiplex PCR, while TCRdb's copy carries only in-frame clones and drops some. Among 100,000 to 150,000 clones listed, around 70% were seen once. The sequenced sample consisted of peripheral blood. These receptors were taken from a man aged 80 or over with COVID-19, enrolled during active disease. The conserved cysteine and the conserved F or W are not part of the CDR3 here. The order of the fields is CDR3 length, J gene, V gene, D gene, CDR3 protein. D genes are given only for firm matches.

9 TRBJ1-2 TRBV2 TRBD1 ASSTGGGYT
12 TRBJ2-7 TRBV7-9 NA ASSLGREQYEQY
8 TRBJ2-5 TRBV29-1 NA SVLRETQY
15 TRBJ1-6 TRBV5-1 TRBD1 ASSPLPAGTGNSPLH
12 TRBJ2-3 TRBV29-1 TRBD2 SVEASGGTDTQY
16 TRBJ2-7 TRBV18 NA ASSPSQGLADSSYEQY
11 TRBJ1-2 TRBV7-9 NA ASSPSELYGYT
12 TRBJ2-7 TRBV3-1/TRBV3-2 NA ASSQQDIGRGQY
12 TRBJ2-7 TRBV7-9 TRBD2 ASSQRTSGYEQY
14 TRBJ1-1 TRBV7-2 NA ASSLVAGILNTEAF
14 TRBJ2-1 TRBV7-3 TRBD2 ASSLTLAGGGDEQF
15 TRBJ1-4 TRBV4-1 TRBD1 ASSLAGTGATNEKLF
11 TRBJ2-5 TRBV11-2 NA ASSPAVIETQY
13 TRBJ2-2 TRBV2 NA ASRAQGHNTGELF
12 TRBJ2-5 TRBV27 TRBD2 ASSLTSGAGAQY
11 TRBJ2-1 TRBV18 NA ASSRNGVREQF
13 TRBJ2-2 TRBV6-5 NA ASSAWTASTGELF
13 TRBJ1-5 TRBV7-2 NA ASSLTGSSNQPQH
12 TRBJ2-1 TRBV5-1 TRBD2 ASSLATSGNEQF
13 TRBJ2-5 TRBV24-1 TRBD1 ATSDQGQGGETQY
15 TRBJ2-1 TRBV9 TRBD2 ASSVGGSGSSYNEQF
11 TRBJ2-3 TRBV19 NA ASSNPDTDTQY
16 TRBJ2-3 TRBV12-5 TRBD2 ASGLTSGGGRGTDTQY
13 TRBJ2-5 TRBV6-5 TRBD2 ATEPGLAAQETQY
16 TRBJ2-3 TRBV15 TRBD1 ATSSGGNGGQGPDTQY
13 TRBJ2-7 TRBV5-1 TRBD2 ASSRTSVFSYEQY
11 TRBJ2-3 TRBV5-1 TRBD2 ASTIAGAGTQY
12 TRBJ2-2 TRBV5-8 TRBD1 ASSRQGASGELF
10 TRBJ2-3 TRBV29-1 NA SAQGGTDTQY
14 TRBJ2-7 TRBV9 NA ASSVESFPPSGEQY
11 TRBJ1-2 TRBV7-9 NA ASSSGVNYGYT
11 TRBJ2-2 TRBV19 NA ASRQANTGELF
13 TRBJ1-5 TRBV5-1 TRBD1 ASSFLPGQGQPQH
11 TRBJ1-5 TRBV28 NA ASSQENNRPQH
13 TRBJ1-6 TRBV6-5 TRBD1 ASSYGGQGNSPLH
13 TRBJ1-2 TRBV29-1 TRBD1 SVGADDREVGGYT